This T cell receptor beta chain comes out of a study of shared clonotypes between healthy human individuals. Sequenced by immunoSEQ multiplex PCR; TCRdb stores in-frame clones only, minus some. Here the sample spans 2,500,000 or so clones, approximately 92% being singletons. The CDR3 spans 13 residues. Germline-derived CDR1 and CDR2 are MNHEY and SVGAGI. Trimming at V came to 6 bases and at J to 9 bases, leaving 5 bases not matched to a gene. This clone was detected only a few times. Sequenced: naive CD4+ T cells sorted from blood. Subset noted: CD45RA+ positively selected. The clonotype originates from a young man in good health. The chain joins TRBV6-5 to TRBJ1-6, with 7 bases matching TRBD1. The CDR3 sequence is CASSSDRVSPLHF. In nucleotides, the CDR3 is TGTGCCAGCAGCTCAGACAGGGTTTCACCCCTCCACTTT.